Listed below are T cell receptor beta chains from one sample, sequenced in a study of T cells expressing NK-cell markers. Reanalyzing the 5' RACE reads, TCRdb keeps one entry per CDR3 protein, without DNA. The sample features 440,000 or so distinct CDR3 sequences, with 6% to 9.5% in its top ten. Sequences were obtained from blood T cells: a sorted CD56 or NKG2C T cell subset, CD4+ or CD8+ T cells, or bulk PBMC T cells (not recorded which). The receptor source for this set is a woman between 18 and 70 years old in good health. Both conserved end residues are part of each CDR3.

j_gene	v_gene	CDR3aa
TRBJ2-7	TRBV3-1	CASSQDKGTGRGEQYF
TRBJ1-5	TRBV12-3/TRBV12-4	CASSSAASNQPQHF
TRBJ2-7	TRBV27	CASSRAGFYEQYF
TRBJ2-3	TRBV3-1	CASSQDGGLTDTQYF
TRBJ1-3	TRBV7-2	CASSLAFGSEISGNTIYF
TRBJ2-4	TRBV13	CASSFAEFGNIQYF
TRBJ2-1	TRBV20-1	CSAGGSLGWEQFF
TRBJ2-1	TRBV28	CASSETSGRARNEQFF
TRBJ2-5	TRBV5-1	CASSLVGPQETQYF
TRBJ1-4	TRBV4-3	CASSQDPPRTGEKLFF
TRBJ1-6	TRBV25-1	CASSESGHNSPLHF
TRBJ1-5	TRBV20-1	CSARPLGQGEIQPQHF
TRBJ2-1	TRBV11-2	CASSAGLVNEQFF
TRBJ2-7	TRBV11-1	CASSYRDLREEQYF
TRBJ2-5	TRBV10-3	CAISESRGVETQYF
TRBJ2-1	TRBV18	CASSPVATTYNEQFF
TRBJ1-4	TRBV6-4	CASSSGTGRLHATNEKLFF
TRBJ2-1	TRBV6-2/TRBV6-3	CASSSTSGMKFF
TRBJ2-2	TRBV11-2	CASSLDSRTRNTGELFF
TRBJ2-7	TRBV20-1	CSARGLAVTYEQYF
TRBJ1-5	TRBV7-2	CASSLARESPNQPQHF
TRBJ2-3	TRBV20-1	CSAIRLAANTDTQYF
TRBJ2-1	TRBV14	CASSQQLAGVNEQFF
TRBJ1-2	TRBV5-1	CASISPKGEGYTF
TRBJ2-5	TRBV28	CASRIQGSRGETQYF
TRBJ1-1	TRBV29-1	CSVVFGFEAFF
TRBJ2-7	TRBV7-2	CASSLGSNTIYEQYF
TRBJ2-1	TRBV7-9	CASSPPGGPSYNEQFF
TRBJ2-7	TRBV7-2	CASSGQGLIYEQYF
TRBJ2-5	TRBV6-5	CASSYFGGQETQYF
TRBJ2-3	TRBV5-1	CASTVPRSDTQYF
TRBJ2-2	TRBV9	CASSVVGQPEPNTGELFF
TRBJ1-2	TRBV30	CAWAISYGYTF
TRBJ2-1	TRBV6-5	CASSYLGGGGHEQFF
TRBJ2-2	TRBV9	CASSWRRLSTGELFF
TRBJ2-1	TRBV28	CASKEGAGYILNEQFF
TRBJ2-3	TRBV10-3	CAISEVSGDGTQYF